The clone carrying this T cell receptor (beta chain) appeared a few times. The antigen is not known. This specimen belongs to a study of beta chain features in type 1 diabetes. Study outcomes and limitations: The study found that naive, central memory and Treg TCRB repertoires appeared more similar in patients than in healthy donors. Type 1 diabetes patients had TCRB CDR3s that were shorter (moderately but significantly so) in all four CD4+ subsets. PCR might favor shorter templates, equally in patients and controls.

V lost 0 bases to trimming and J lost 2 bases, with 17 bases between them. The germline V gene has CDR1 SGDLS and CDR2 YYNGEE. The CDR3 extends over 17 amino acids. Reverse transcription of all isolated RNA meant that expressed TCRB transcripts were sequenced. This table comes from immunoSEQ multiplex PCR, and its TCRdb copy is limited to in-frame clones, with some not included. The table records 600,000 to 700,000 clones, over 10% of them present only once. Sequences were obtained from naive CD4+ T cells from blood. The receptor was isolated from a man aged 18 to 29 with type 1 diabetes. The chain joins TRBV9 to TRBJ1-1, with D possibly matching TRBD1 (5 bases). The CDR3 spells CASSVAPGNAGNTEAFF. The CDR3 DNA sequence: TGTGCCAGCAGCGTAGCCCCAGGGAACGCGGGAAACACTGAAGCTTTCTTT.